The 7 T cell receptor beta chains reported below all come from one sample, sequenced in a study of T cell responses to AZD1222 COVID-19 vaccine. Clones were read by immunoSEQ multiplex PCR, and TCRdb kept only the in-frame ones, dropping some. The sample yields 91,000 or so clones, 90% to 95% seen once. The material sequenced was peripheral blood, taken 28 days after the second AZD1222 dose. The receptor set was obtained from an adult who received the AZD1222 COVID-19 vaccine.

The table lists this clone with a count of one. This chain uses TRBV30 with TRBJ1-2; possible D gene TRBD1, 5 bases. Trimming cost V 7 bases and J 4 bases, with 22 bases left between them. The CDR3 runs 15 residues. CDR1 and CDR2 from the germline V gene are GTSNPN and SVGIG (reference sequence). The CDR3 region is CASLWQGGWGYGYTF. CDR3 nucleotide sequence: TGTGCCTCCTTGTGGCAGGGCGGTTGGGGCTATGGCTACACCTTC.

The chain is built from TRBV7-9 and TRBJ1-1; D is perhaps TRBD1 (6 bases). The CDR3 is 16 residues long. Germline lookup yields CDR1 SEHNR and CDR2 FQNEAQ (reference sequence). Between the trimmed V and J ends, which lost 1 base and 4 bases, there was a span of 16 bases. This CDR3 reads CASSLGWGPILTEAFF. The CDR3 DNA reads TGTGCCAGCAGCTTAGGGTGGGGGCCGATACTCACTGAAGCTTTCTTT.

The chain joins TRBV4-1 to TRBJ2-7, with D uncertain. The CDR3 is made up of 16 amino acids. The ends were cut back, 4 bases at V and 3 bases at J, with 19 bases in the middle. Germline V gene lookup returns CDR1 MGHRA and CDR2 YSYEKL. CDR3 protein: CASSPVDTLKDYEQYF. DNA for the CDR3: TGCGCCAGCAGCCCGGTAGACACCCTGAAGGACTACGAGCAGTACTTC.

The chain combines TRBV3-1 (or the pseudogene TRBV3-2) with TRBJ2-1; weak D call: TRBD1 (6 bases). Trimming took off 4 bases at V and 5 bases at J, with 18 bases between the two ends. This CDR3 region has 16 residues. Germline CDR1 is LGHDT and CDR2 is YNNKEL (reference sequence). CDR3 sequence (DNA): TGTGCCAGCAGCCGTCCGGGACAAACAATTAACAATGAGCAGTTCTTC. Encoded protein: CASSRPGQTINNEQFF.

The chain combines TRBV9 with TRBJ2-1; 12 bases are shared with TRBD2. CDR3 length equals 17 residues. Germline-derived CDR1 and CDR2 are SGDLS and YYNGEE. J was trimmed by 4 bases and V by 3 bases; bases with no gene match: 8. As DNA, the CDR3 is TGTGCCAGCAGCGGTAGCCAGGGACTAGCGGGTTACAATGAGCAGTTCTTC. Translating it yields CASSGSQGLAGYNEQFF.

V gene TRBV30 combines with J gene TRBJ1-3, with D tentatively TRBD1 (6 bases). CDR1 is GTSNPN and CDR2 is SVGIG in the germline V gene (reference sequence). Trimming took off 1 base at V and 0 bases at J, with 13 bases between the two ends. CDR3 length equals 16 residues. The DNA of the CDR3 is TGTGCCTGGAGTGCTGGACAGCTGAGCTCTGGAAACACCATATATTTT. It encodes CAWSAGQLSSGNTIYF.

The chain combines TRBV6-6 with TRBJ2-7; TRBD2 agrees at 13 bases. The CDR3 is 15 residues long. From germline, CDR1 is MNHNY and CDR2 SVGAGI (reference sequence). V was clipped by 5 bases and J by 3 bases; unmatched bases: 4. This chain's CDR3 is CASSKGLAGFYEQYF. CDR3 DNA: TGTGCCAGCAGTAAGGGACTAGCGGGGTTCTACGAGCAGTACTTC.